The 20 T cell receptor beta chains reported below all come from one sample, sequenced in a study of blood T cell repertoires in COVID-19. Assay used: immunoSEQ multiplex PCR; TCRdb lists only in-frame clones, some missing. Seen here are some 90,000 clones, 86% observed once, and the top ten hold more than 25%. Material for sequencing was peripheral blood. The receptors were sampled from a human donor in a cohort sampled during active COVID-19.

CDR3 amino acids: CASSVARGYGYTF. The CDR3 region has the DNA TGTGCCAGCAGCGTAGCTCGGGGGTATGGCTACACCTTC. V gene TRBV9 combines with J gene TRBJ1-2; perhaps TRBD1 as D (5 bases). This CDR3 region has 13 residues. The germline V gene has CDR1 SGDLS and CDR2 YYNGEE. V was cut by 0 bases and J by 5 bases, with 8 bases left in between.

The rearrangement uses TRBV7-8 and TRBJ1-5, with D tentatively TRBD1 (5 bases). Germline V gene data show CDR1 as SGHVS and CDR2 as FQNEAQ. With 5 bases removed from V and 2 bases from J, the gap between germline ends came to 13 bases. The CDR3 sequence is 15 residues long. This CDR3 reads CASSQTRERNQPQHF. In nucleotides, the CDR3 is TGTGCCAGCAGCCAAACCAGGGAACGCAATCAGCCCCAGCATTTT. The complete variable domain, with remaining parts taken from reference TRBV7-8 and TRBJ1-5, reads GAGVSQSPRYKVAKRGQDVALRCDPISGHVSLFWYQQALGQGPEFLTYFQNEAQLDKSGLPSDRFFAERPEGSVSTLKIQRTQQEDSAVYLCASSQTRERNQPQHFGDGTRLSIL.

The gene calls are TRBV7-3 and TRBJ2-7; D not certain. CDR3 length: 15 residues. V was shortened by 5 bases and J by 3 bases, with 17 bases between the two germline ends. Germline lookup yields CDR1 SGHTA and CDR2 FQGTGA. Written as DNA, the CDR3 is TGTGCCAGCAGCCCGAGGTGGCTGTCCTACTACGAGCAGTACTTC. Protein sequence: CASSPRWLSYYEQYF. Drawing the rest from reference TRBV7-3 and TRBJ2-7, the complete variable domain is GAGVSQTPSNKVTEKGKYVELRCDPISGHTALYWYRQSLGQGPEFLIYFQGTGAADDSGLPNDRFFAVRPEGSVSTLKIQRTERGDSAVYLCASSPRWLSYYEQYFGPGTRLTVT.

The V call is TRBV18, the J call TRBJ2-7, with D uncertain. V lost 0 bases to trimming and J lost 2 bases, with 8 bases between them. Germline assignment: CDR1 KGHSH and CDR2 LQKENI. This CDR3 has 14 amino acids. Written as DNA, the CDR3 is TGTGCCAGCTCACCACCGAGCCAACCCTACGAGCAGTACTTC. Translating gives CASSPPSQPYEQYF.

The J gene is TRBJ1-2, the V gene TRBV20-1; D is undetermined. Per the germline V gene, CDR1 is DFQATT and CDR2 is SNEGSKA (reference sequence). The CDR3 is 11 amino acids. V was shortened by 4 bases and J by 8 bases, with 11 bases between the two germline ends. DNA for the CDR3: TGCAGTGCTACCCGTGAGGGAGGCTACACCTTC. Its protein product is CSATREGGYTF.

This clone was observed once. The chain carries TRBV5-1 and TRBJ1-2, with 8 bases identical to TRBD1. Germline V gene sequence: CDR1 SGHRS, CDR2 YFSETQ. V shed 4 bases, J shed 2 bases, and the junction held 4 bases outside the gene matches. The CDR3 runs to 14 residues. DNA for the CDR3: TGCGCCAGCAGCACGGGACAGGAGAACTATGGCTACACCTTC. It is translated as CASSTGQENYGYTF.

The rearrangement uses TRBV12-3 or TRBV12-4 and TRBJ2-6; D is uncertain. This CDR3 is built from 13 residues. The ends were cut back, 7 bases at V and 0 bases at J, with 4 bases in the middle. The CDR3 spells CASKRSGANVLTF. DNA for the CDR3: TGTGCCAGCAAGCGCTCTGGGGCCAACGTCCTGACTTTC.

The V call is TRBV27, the J call TRBJ2-7; a weak D match, TRBD1 (6 bases). Deletions cut 6 bases from V and 1 base from J, with 13 bases between. The CDR3 runs to 14 residues. Germline values: CDR1 MNHEY, CDR2 SMNVEV (reference sequence). CDR3 protein: CASRDTDSSYEQYF. The CDR3 DNA is TGTGCCAGCAGAGACACGGACAGTTCCTACGAGCAGTACTTC.

The chain couples TRBV29-1 to TRBJ1-1; no definite D call. This CDR3 spans 11 amino acids. V was pared by 4 bases and J by 0 bases, with 3 bases between. Germline assignment: CDR1 SQVTM and CDR2 ANQGSEA. In DNA form, the CDR3 reads TGCAGCGTTGCGTTGAACACTGAAGCTTTCTTT. Translated, it gives CSVALNTEAFF.

The chain joins TRBV28 to TRBJ2-7; the D gene is possibly TRBD1 (5 bases). Trimming pared 8 bases from V and 1 base from J, leaving 18 bases between. CDR3 length: 15 residues. Germline V gene data show CDR1 as MDHEN and CDR2 as SYDVKM. The CDR3 nucleotides are TGTGCCAGCTACCCTAGGGGAAGGTGGTCCTACGAGCAGTACTTC. The encoded protein is CASYPRGRWSYEQYF.

The V call is TRBV7-8, the J call TRBJ2-1; 8 bases align to TRBD2. This CDR3 is built from 16 residues. With V trimmed by 4 bases and J by 6 bases, 11 bases remained unmatched. CDR1 is SGHVS and CDR2 is FQNEAQ in the germline V gene. The CDR3, as DNA: TGTGCCAGCAGCTGGGGGTCGGGACTAGGCTCCAATGAGCAGTTCTTC. Translating it yields CASSWGSGLGSNEQFF. The complete variable domain, with remaining parts taken from reference TRBV7-8 and TRBJ2-1, reads GAGVSQSPRYKVAKRGQDVALRCDPISGHVSLFWYQQALGQGPEFLTYFQNEAQLDKSGLPSDRFFAERPEGSVSTLKIQRTQQEDSAVYLCASSWGSGLGSNEQFFGPGTRLTVL.

The chain has TRBV4-1 and TRBJ1-4, with TRBD1 matching 9 bases. The trim removed 4 bases at V and 8 bases at J, leaving 5 bases unmatched. Germline CDR1 MGHRA, CDR2 YSYEKL. This CDR3 comprises 14 residues. DNA for the CDR3: TGCGCCAGCAGCCTGGGGGACAGGGACGAAAAACTGTTTTTT. This encodes CASSLGDRDEKLFF.

This clone was counted once. The chain uses TRBV7-2 and TRBJ1-2; 7 bases match TRBD1. V shed 5 bases and J 4 bases; nucleotides not matched to a gene: 10. The CDR3 totals 15 residues. Germline assignment: CDR1 SGHTA and CDR2 FQGNSA. The CDR3 coding sequence is TGTGCCAGCAGCCCGCGGACAGGAGATTCCTATGGCTACACCTTC. Its translation: CASSPRTGDSYGYTF.

The chain carries TRBV19 and TRBJ2-5, with a tentative D call TRBD2 (5 bases). This CDR3 is 14 amino acids long. Germline assignment: CDR1 LNHDA and CDR2 SQIVND (reference sequence). Trimming pared 0 bases from V and 4 bases from J, leaving 9 bases between. CDR3: CASSIELGRETQYF. For the CDR3, the DNA is TGTGCCAGTAGTATAGAACTAGGAAGAGAGACCCAGTACTTC.

The rearrangement links TRBV12-3 or TRBV12-4 to TRBJ2-1; D uncertain. Trimming cost V 5 bases and J 5 bases, with 7 bases left between them. This CDR3 is built from 12 residues. The CDR3 reads CASSRLDNEQFF. Written as DNA, the CDR3 is TGTGCCAGCAGTCGACTTGACAATGAGCAGTTCTTC.

The chain links TRBV29-1 to TRBJ2-1; a weak D match, TRBD1 (5 bases). Trimming shortened V by 0 bases and J by 2 bases, and 17 bases separated the two germline ends. This CDR3 has 17 residues. Germline CDR1 reads SQVTM; CDR2 reads ANQGSEA. CDR3 sequence: CSVEDLRGGGTYNEQFF. CDR3 sequence (DNA): TGCAGCGTTGAAGATCTTAGGGGCGGCGGAACCTACAATGAGCAGTTCTTC.

This clone was recorded once. This chain links TRBV6-2 or TRBV6-3 with TRBJ1-2; D may be TRBD1 (5 bases). This CDR3 has 16 residues. Germline assignment: CDR1 MNHEY and CDR2 SVGEGT. Trimming removed 2 bases at V and 0 bases at J, with 13 bases between. The CDR3 is CASSYPLWGANYGYTF. The CDR3 DNA sequence: TGTGCCAGCAGTTACCCCCTTTGGGGGGCTAACTATGGCTACACCTTC.

This clone was seen a handful of times. The rearrangement links TRBV19 to TRBJ1-5; 8 bases line up with TRBD1. V lost 6 bases, J lost 0 bases, and 4 bases stayed unmatched. The length of the CDR3 is 15 residues. Germline V gene lookup returns CDR1 LNHDA and CDR2 SQIVND (reference sequence). Here the CDR3 reads CASRGDRTSNQPQHF. In nucleotides, the CDR3 is TGTGCCAGTAGAGGGGACAGGACTAGCAATCAGCCCCAGCATTTT.

J is TRBJ2-3 and V is TRBV12-5, with TRBD2 matching over 11 bases. The CDR3 sequence is 18 residues long. Germline V CDR1 and CDR2: LGHNT, FRNRAP. The junction had 10 bases not matched to a gene; V was cut back by 0 bases and J by 5 bases. CDR3 DNA: TGTGCTAGTGGTTTGGTAATCCCTCTAGCGGGGGGTATAGATACGCAGTATTTT. Protein sequence: CASGLVIPLAGGIDTQYF.

The rearrangement links TRBV7-8 to TRBJ2-7; the D is unclear. Germline values: CDR1 SGHVS, CDR2 FQNEAQ. CDR3 length equals 13 residues. V was cut by 8 bases and J by 0 bases, with 11 bases left in between. This chain's CDR3 is CASCGPASYEQYF. CDR3 coding DNA: TGTGCCAGCTGCGGCCCAGCCTCCTACGAGCAGTACTTC.